This TCR beta chain was identified during a study of metastatic and nonmetastatic thyroid tumors. Findings and limits, study-wide: Reported TCR beta diversity, measured in blood and tumor, was significantly higher for malignant thyroid tumors than for benign nodules.

Thyroid surgery was preceded by no treatment in any patient. Of note for this clone: Its antigen is not known.

TCRdb ran MiXCR on the PCR reads. The table lists around 37,000 clones, 24% of them singletons. The sequenced material came from tumor tissue. The origin of this receptor is a female donor with papillary thyroid cancer or a benign thyroid nodule (not recorded which). Some clones in this sample may be carry-over from other donors' samples.

Here the CDR3 reads CASSTTGAGLTYEQYF. The CDR3 coding sequence is TGTGCCAGCTCGACAACGGGGGCGGGCTTGACCTACGAGCAGTACTTC. The genes are TRBV28 and TRBJ2-7; D is tentatively TRBD1 or TRBD2 (6 bases each). The CDR3 runs 16 residues. The V gene lost 8 bases and the J gene lost 2 bases, with 22 bases spanning the gap. CDR1 and CDR2 from the germline V gene are MDHEN and SYDVKM.